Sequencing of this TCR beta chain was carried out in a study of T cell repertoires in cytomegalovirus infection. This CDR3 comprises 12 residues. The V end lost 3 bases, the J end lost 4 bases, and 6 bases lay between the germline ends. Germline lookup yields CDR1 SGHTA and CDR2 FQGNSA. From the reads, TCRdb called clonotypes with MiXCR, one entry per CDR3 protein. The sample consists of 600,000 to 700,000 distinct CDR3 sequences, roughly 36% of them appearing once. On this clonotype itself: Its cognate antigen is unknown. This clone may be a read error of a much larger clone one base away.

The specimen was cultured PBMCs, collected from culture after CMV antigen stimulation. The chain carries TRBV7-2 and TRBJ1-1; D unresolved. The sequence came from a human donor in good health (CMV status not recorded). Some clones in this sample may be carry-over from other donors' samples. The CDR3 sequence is CASSFVGTEAFF. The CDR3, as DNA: TGTGCCAGCAGCTTCGTGGGCACTGAAGCTTTCTTT.